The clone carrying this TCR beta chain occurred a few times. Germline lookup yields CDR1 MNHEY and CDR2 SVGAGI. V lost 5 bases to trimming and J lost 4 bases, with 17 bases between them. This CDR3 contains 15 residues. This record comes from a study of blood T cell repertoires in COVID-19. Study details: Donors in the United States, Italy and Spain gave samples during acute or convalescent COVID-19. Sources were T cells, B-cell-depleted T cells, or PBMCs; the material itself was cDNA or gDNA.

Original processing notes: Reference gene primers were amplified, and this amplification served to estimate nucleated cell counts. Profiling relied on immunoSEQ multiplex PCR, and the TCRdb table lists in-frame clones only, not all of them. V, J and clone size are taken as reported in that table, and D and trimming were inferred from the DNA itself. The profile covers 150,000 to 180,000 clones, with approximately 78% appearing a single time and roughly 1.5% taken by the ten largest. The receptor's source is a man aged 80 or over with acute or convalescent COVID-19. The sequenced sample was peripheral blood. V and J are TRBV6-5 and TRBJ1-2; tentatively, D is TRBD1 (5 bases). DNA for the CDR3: TGTGCCAGCAGTCCTCAAGGCCGACAGTTCTATGGCTACACCTTC. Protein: CASSPQGRQFYGYTF.